This record covers a single T cell receptor (beta chain). Its antigen is not identified. The record originates from a study of CD8+ T cells in alopecia areata. Study results and limitations: Compared with normal scalp, lesional scalp had higher clonality and more expanded CD8+ clones.

As part of sample collection, lesional scalp punch biopsies and peripheral blood were taken from alopecia areata patients. In each case, RNA was isolated and then reverse transcribed into cDNA as the sequencing template. Data came from immunoSEQ multiplex PCR; TCRdb stores just in-frame clones and leaves some out. In the table there are about 180,000 clones, around 63% of which are singletons. The material sequenced was CD4+ T cells sorted from blood, taken at week 0. The sequence was obtained from a human donor with alopecia areata.

The CDR3, as DNA: TGTGCCAGCAGCTTCCAGATAGCCAAAAACATTCAGTACTTC. Translated: CASSFQIAKNIQYF. The genes are TRBV11-2 and TRBJ2-4, with D uncertain. This CDR3 has 14 residues. Germline-derived CDR1 and CDR2 are SGHAT and FQNNGV. Trimming left V 3 bases short and J 0 bases short, with 6 bases between.